A single sample gave rise to the 21 T cell receptor beta chains below, sequenced in a study of control samples from healthy donors and cancer patients. TCRdb's table, derived via immunoSEQ multiplex PCR, lists solely in-frame clones and lacks some. The top ten hold 1.3% to 1.5% of the sample, which has roughly 180,000 clones, approximately 94% seen once. Sequences were obtained from blood. The receptors were gathered from a woman aged 18-29 years in good health.

Turning to this clone: Other DNA sequences from this sample encode an identical CDR3 as well. The chain links TRBV18 to TRBJ1-4; D unclear. Trimming shortened V by 3 bases and J by 0 bases, and 5 bases separated the two germline ends. Germline values: CDR1 KGHSH, CDR2 LQKENI. The CDR3 sequence is 14 residues long. CDR3 in amino acids: CASSPGATNEKLFF. CDR3 in DNA: TGTGCCAGCTCACCGGGTGCAACTAATGAAAAACTGTTTTTT.

The chain links TRBV7-9 to TRBJ1-6; 7 bases agree with TRBD1. Germline loops: CDR1 SEHNR, CDR2 FQNEAQ (reference sequence). There are 14 residues in the CDR3. The V gene end was trimmed by 3 bases and the J gene end by 10 bases; junction bases not matched to a gene: 6. CDR3 DNA: TGTGCCAGCAGCTTCAAACTAGGGGGCTCACCCCTCCACTTT. It is translated as CASSFKLGGSPLHF. The whole variable domain, remainder taken from reference TRBV7-9 and TRBJ1-6, is DTGVSQNPRHKITKRGQNVTFRCDPISEHNRLYWYRQTLGQGPEFLTYFQNEAQLEKSRLLSDRFSAERPKGSFSTLEIQRTEQGDSAMYLCASSFKLGGSPLHFGNGTRLTVT.

The CDR3 DNA follows: TGTGCCAGCAGAGTAGGGGTTAACACTGAAGCTTTCTTT. It is translated as CASRVGVNTEAFF. The rearrangement links TRBV6-5 to TRBJ1-1, with D possibly TRBD1 on 5 matching bases. CDR1 and CDR2 (germline): MNHEY, SVGAGI. CDR3 length equals 13 residues. V lost 6 bases to trimming and J lost 2 bases, with 10 bases between them.

J is TRBJ1-5 and V is TRBV7-2, with D perhaps matching TRBD1 (6 bases). The V end was cut by 5 bases, the J end by 4 bases, with 18 bases between. This CDR3 has 16 residues. Germline CDR1 reads SGHTA; CDR2 reads FQGNSA. CDR3 nucleotides: TGTGCCAGCAGCCCCCAAACAGGGTTAGGGAATCAGCCCCAGCATTTT. Amino acid sequence: CASSPQTGLGNQPQHF.

This clone was seen a single time. The chain carries TRBV7-2 and TRBJ1-1; the D is unclear. The CDR3 is made up of 14 amino acids. The V gene lost 0 bases and the J gene lost 6 bases, with 11 bases spanning the gap. CDR1 SGHTA and CDR2 FQGNSA come from the germline V gene. The DNA of the CDR3 is TGTGCCAGCAGCTTAGCAGGTGGAGTCCCTGAAGCTTTCTTT. This sequence encodes CASSLAGGVPEAFF.

V gene TRBV2 combines with J gene TRBJ1-4; perhaps TRBD1 as D (5 bases). The length of the CDR3 is 15 residues. Trimming left V 3 bases short and J 0 bases short, with 8 bases between. Germline V gene data show CDR1 as SNHLY and CDR2 as FYNNEI. CDR3 nucleotides: TGTGCCAGCAGTGATGGGACCTCAACTAATGAAAAACTGTTTTTT. Translation: CASSDGTSTNEKLFF.

The chain recombines TRBV5-1 with TRBJ2-7; no firm D call. Germline V lookup: CDR1 SGHRS, CDR2 YFSETQ. The CDR3 spans 13 residues. V lost 3 bases and J 2 bases, leaving 9 bases between the germline ends. The DNA for the CDR3 is TGCGCCAGCAGCTCTGGAATTCCCTACGAGCAGTACTTC. Protein sequence: CASSSGIPYEQYF.

V is TRBV11-3 and J is TRBJ1-5; D ambiguous. Trimming removed 1 base from V and 4 bases from J, with 5 bases in between. Germline-derived CDR1 and CDR2 are SGHNT and YENEEA. This CDR3 has 13 amino acids. In DNA form, the CDR3 reads TGTGCCAGCAGCTTAGCAGAAAATCAGCCCCAGCATTTT. It codes for CASSLAENQPQHF. The full variable domain, rest sourced from reference TRBV11-3 and TRBJ1-5, is EAGVVQSPRYKIIEKKQPVAFWCNPISGHNTLYWYLQNLGQGPELLIRYENEEAVDDSQLPKDRFSAERLKGVDSTLKIQPAELGDSAVYLCASSLAENQPQHFGDGTRLSIL.

As regards this clone: A read error is likely, as this CDR3 ends without the conserved phenylalanine or tryptophan. The limits of the CDR3 on the DNA are not certain, so only TCRdb's listed CDR3 is given. The V and J genes are TRBV7-3 and TRBJ2-7; TRBD1 was called by the table and not checked on the DNA. Germline V gene data show CDR1 as SGHTA and CDR2 as FQGTGA. The CDR3 is 10 residues long, ends included. The CDR3 sequence: CASSCRIQEL.

The CDR3 coding sequence is TGTGCCAGCAGCTTAAAGCCCCCCACCGGAGGGGAGCTGTTTTTT. Amino acids: CASSLKPPTGGELFF. The chain couples TRBV7-2 to TRBJ2-2; D is ambiguous. Between the trimmed V and J ends, which lost 2 bases and 8 bases, there was a span of 15 bases. CDR1 and CDR2 from the germline V gene are SGHTA and FQGNSA. The CDR3 loop spans 15 amino acids.

The chain recombines TRBV20-1 with TRBJ1-5, with a weak D call TRBD1 (5 bases). The CDR3 length is 13 residues. CDR1 is DFQATT, CDR2 SNEGSKA, per germline (reference sequence). V gave up 3 bases and J gave up 5 bases, with 11 bases separating them. The CDR3 coding sequence is TGCAGTGCTAGTGCAGGGCGACATCAGCCCCAGCATTTT. This encodes CSASAGRHQPQHF.

The gene calls are TRBV3-1 (or the pseudogene TRBV3-2) and TRBJ2-7; the match to TRBD2 covers 10 bases. The CDR3 runs 16 residues. Losses at the gene ends were 4 bases for V and 2 bases for J; bases not matched to a gene: 8. The V gene's germline CDR1 is LGHDT and CDR2 YNNKEL (reference sequence). DNA of the CDR3: TGTGCCAGCAGCCCTCAGGGGACTAGCGTAACCTACGAGCAGTACTTC. As protein: CASSPQGTSVTYEQYF.

The chain couples TRBV6-2 or TRBV6-3 to TRBJ1-1; 9 bases match TRBD1. The CDR3 is 16 residues long. Germline CDR1 and CDR2: MNHEY and SVGEGT. V lost 4 bases to trimming and J lost 5 bases; unmatched junction nucleotides: 11. The CDR3 spells CASSSHQGQGWTEAFF. CDR3 in DNA: TGTGCCAGCAGTTCACATCAAGGACAGGGGTGGACTGAAGCTTTCTTT.

The V call is TRBV27, the J call TRBJ1-2, with a weak D call TRBD1 (5 bases). Germline CDR1 is MNHEY and CDR2 is SMNVEV (reference sequence). The V end was cut by 3 bases, the J end by 7 bases, with 15 bases between. This CDR3 comprises 14 residues. In DNA form, the CDR3 reads TGTGCCAGCAGTTTCCTGGGGGGACCTATTGGCTACACCTTC. Its translation is CASSFLGGPIGYTF.

The chain joins TRBV19 to TRBJ1-1; TRBD1 agrees at 7 bases. Germline CDR1 LNHDA, CDR2 SQIVND (reference sequence). CDR3 length: 15 amino acids. V lost 5 bases and J lost 1; bases outside the gene matches: 7. DNA of the CDR3: TGTGCCAGTAGTCCGTATAGGGGGCCGAACACTGAAGCTTTCTTT. Translated: CASSPYRGPNTEAFF. Based on the CDR3 plus reference TRBV19 and TRBJ1-1, the full variable domain is DGGITQSPKYLFRKEGQNVTLSCEQNLNHDAMYWYRQDPGQGLRLIYYSQIVNDFQKGDIAEGYSVSREKKESFPLTVTSAQKNPTAFYLCASSPYRGPNTEAFFGQGTRLTVV.

A remark on this clone: Other DNA sequences in this specimen translate into the identical CDR3. This chain connects TRBV7-2 to TRBJ1-1; D gene unclear. The CDR3 length is 14 residues. Trimming removed 0 bases from V and 2 bases from J, with 7 bases in between. Germline lookup yields CDR1 SGHTA and CDR2 FQGNSA. The CDR3 loop reads CASSLAGPNTEAFF. The CDR3 DNA reads TGTGCCAGCAGCTTAGCAGGCCCCAACACTGAAGCTTTCTTT.

This clone has just one count. This rearrangement joins TRBV7-8 to TRBJ1-2; D is unclear. Germline V CDR1 and CDR2: SGHVS, FQNEAQ. The length of the CDR3 is 14 residues. With 5 bases removed from V and 4 bases from J, the gap between germline ends came to 14 bases. This CDR3 reads CASSDGVTAYGYTF. DNA of the CDR3: TGTGCCAGCAGCGACGGAGTTACGGCCTATGGCTACACCTTC.

The CDR3 bases are TGTGCCAGCAGCGTCGGGACAGGGGGCACTGAAGCTTTCTTT. Translated: CASSVGTGGTEAFF. The chain links TRBV9 to TRBJ1-1; TRBD1 aligns across 11 bases. Germline assignment: CDR1 SGDLS and CDR2 YYNGEE. The CDR3 sequence is 14 residues long. J lost 4 bases, V lost 2 bases, and 1 base had no gene match.

The chain carries TRBV7-8 and TRBJ2-6; 7 nucleotides match TRBD2. J gave up 4 bases and V 8 bases, and 5 bases lay outside the gene matches. The length of the CDR3 is 14 residues. The V gene's germline CDR1 is SGHVS and CDR2 FQNEAQ. CDR3 amino acids: CASGRAGGANVLTF. In DNA form, the CDR3 reads TGTGCCAGCGGCCGAGCGGGAGGGGCCAACGTCCTGACTTTC.

The chain employs TRBV27 and TRBJ1-1; D remains unclear. Deletions cut 0 bases from V and 3 bases from J, with 14 bases between. CDR1 and CDR2 (germline): MNHEY, SMNVEV (reference sequence). This CDR3 has 16 amino acids. The CDR3 region has the DNA TGTGCCAGCAGTTTATCGGTCGGACTTTTGGACACTGAAGCTTTCTTT. Its protein product is CASSLSVGLLDTEAFF.

V is TRBV5-4 and J is TRBJ2-7; the match to TRBD2 covers 13 bases. This CDR3 has 15 amino acids. The J segment lost 5 bases and the V segment lost 2 bases, leaving 4 bases of the junction unmatched. CDR1 SGHNT and CDR2 YYREEE come from the germline V gene (reference sequence). CDR3 loop: CASSLLAGGLDEQYF. DNA of the CDR3: TGTGCCAGCAGCTTACTAGCGGGAGGGCTCGACGAGCAGTACTTC.